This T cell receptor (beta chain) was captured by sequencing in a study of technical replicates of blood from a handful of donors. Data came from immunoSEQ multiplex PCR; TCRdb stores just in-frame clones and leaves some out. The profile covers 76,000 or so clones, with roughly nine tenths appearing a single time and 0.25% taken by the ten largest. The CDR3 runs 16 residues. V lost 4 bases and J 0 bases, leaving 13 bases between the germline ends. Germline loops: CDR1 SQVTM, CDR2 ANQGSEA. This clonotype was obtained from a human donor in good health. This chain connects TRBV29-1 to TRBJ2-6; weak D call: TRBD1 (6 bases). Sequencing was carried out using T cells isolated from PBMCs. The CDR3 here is CSVVAQGSSGANVLTF. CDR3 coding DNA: TGCAGCGTTGTGGCGCAGGGGAGCTCTGGGGCCAACGTCCTGACTTTC.